The present TCR beta chain was sequenced within a study of read filtering for tumor transcriptome and immune sequencing. Study background: After DNase treatment, RNA was made into whole-transcriptome libraries.

This library used approximately 0.4 ug RNA and molecular barcoded adaptors spanning alpha/delta and beta/gamma chains. TCRdb redid the calling of the reads with MiXCR, one entry per CDR3 protein. Here the sample spans 19,000 or so distinct CDR3 sequences, less than 25% being singletons. The junction had 3 bases not matched to a gene; V was cut back by 7 bases and J by 4 bases. Germline CDR1 and CDR2: MNHNY and SVGAGI (reference sequence). The CDR3 consists of 13 residues. The chain links TRBV6-6 to TRBJ2-2, with TRBD2 matching over 7 bases. The source material was a population of CD138-negative cells sorted from bone marrow. The receptor was derived from a donor at least 40 years old with multiple myeloma. CDR3 protein: CASKGGSTGELFF. CDR3 nucleotide sequence: TGTGCCAGCAAGGGAGGGTCCACCGGGGAGCTGTTTTTT.